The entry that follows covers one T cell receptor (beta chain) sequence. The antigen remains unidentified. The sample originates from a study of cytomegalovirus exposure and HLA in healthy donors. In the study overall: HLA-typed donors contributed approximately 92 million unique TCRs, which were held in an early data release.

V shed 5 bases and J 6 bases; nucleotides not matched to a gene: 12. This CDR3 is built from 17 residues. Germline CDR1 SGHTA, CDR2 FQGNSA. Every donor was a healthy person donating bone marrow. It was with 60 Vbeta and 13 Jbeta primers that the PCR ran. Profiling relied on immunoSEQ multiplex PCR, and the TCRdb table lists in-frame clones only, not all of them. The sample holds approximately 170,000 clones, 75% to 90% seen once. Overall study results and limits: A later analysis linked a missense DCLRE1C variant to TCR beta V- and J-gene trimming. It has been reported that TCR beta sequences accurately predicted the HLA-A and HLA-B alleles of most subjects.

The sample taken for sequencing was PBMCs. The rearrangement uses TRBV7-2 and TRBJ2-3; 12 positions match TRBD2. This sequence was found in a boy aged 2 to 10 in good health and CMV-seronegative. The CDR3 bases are TGTGCCAGCAGCCTGATCTTGCTAGCGGGAGGGTTTGATACGCAGTATTTT. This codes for CASSLILLAGGFDTQYF.